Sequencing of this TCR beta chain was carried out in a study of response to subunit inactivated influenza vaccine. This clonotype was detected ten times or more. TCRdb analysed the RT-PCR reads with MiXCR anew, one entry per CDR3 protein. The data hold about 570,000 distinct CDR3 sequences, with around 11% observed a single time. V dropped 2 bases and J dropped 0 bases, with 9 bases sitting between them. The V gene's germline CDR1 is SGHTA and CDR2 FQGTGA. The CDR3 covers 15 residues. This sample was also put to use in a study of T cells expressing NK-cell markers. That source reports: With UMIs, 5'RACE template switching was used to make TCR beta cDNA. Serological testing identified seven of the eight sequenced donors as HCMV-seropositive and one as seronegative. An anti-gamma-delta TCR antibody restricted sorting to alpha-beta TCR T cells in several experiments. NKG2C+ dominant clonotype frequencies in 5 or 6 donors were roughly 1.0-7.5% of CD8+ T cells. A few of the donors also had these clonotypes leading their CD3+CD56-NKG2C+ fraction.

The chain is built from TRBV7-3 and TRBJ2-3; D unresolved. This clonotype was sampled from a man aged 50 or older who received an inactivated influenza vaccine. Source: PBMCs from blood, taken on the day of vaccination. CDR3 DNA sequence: TGTGCCAGCAGCTTATCCGGGCCTAGCACAGATACGCAGTATTTT. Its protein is CASSLSGPSTDTQYF. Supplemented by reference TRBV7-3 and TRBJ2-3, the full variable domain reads GAGVSQTPSNKVTEKGKYVELRCDPISGHTALYWYRQSLGQGPEFLIYFQGTGAADDSGLPNDRFFAVRPEGSVSTLKIQRTERGDSAVYLCASSLSGPSTDTQYFGPGTRLTVL.